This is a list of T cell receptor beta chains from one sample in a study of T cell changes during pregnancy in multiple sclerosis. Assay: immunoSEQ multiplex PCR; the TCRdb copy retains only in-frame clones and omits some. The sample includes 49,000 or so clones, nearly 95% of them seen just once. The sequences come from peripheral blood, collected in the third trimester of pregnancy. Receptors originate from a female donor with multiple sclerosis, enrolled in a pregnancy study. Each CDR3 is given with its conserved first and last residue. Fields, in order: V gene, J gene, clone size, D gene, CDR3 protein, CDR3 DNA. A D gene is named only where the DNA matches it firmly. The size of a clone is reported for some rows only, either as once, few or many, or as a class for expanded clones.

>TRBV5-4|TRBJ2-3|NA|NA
CASSLWADTQYF
TGTGCCAGCAGCCTCTGGGCGGATACGCAGTATTTT
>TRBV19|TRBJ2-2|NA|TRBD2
CASSPAGGTGSGELFF
TGTGCCAGTAGCCCGGCGGGAGGCACGGGATCCGGGGAGCTGTTTTTT
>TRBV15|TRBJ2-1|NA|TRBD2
CATSRGGAGGRGNEQFF
TGTGCCACCAGCAGAGGAGGAGCGGGAGGCCGGGGGAATGAGCAGTTCTTC
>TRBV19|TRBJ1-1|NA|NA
CASSIGQLNTEAFF
TGTGCCAGTAGTATAGGACAATTGAACACTGAAGCTTTCTTT
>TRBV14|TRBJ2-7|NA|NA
CASSHGRVSIYEQYF
TGTGCCAGCAGCCACGGCAGGGTAAGTATCTACGAGCAGTACTTC
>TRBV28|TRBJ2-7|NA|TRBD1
CASSAQGQAYEQYF
TGTGCCAGCAGTGCACAGGGGCAAGCCTACGAGCAGTACTTC
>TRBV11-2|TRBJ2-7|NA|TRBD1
CASSLGQGPYEQYF
TGTGCCAGCAGCCTGGGACAGGGGCCCTACGAGCAGTACTTC
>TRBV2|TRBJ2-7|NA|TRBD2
CASSDPAGAIYEQYF
TGTGCCAGCAGTGATCCAGCGGGAGCTATCTACGAGCAGTACTTC
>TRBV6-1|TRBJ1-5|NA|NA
CASSPGWYQPQHF
TGTGCCAGCAGTCCAGGGTGGTATCAGCCCCAGCATTTT
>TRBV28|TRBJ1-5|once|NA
CASIPRGTTGYSNQPQHF
TGTGCCAGCATCCCGAGGGGGACCACAGGTTATAGCAATCAGCCCCAGCATTTT
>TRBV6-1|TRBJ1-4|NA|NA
CASSEAQVELFF
TGTGCCAGCAGTGAAGCACAGGTCGAACTGTTTTTT
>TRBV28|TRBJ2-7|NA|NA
CASSSQVVSGSYEQYF
TGTGCCAGCAGTTCTCAGGTGGTTAGTGGGTCCTACGAGCAGTACTTC
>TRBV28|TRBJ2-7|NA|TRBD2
CASSPTSGTLNEQYF
TGTGCCAGCAGCCCGACTAGCGGGACCCTTAATGAGCAGTACTTC
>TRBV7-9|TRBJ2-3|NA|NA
CASSLAGGRLGTDTQYF
TGTGCCAGCAGCTTAGCCGGGGGGCGGCTCGGCACAGATACGCAGTATTTT
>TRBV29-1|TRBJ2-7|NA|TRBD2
CSFISGSSYEQYF
TGCAGCTTCATTAGCGGGAGCTCCTACGAGCAGTACTTC
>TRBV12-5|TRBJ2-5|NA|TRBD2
CASGPKTSGETYQETQYF
TGTGCTAGTGGCCCTAAGACTAGCGGGGAAACGTACCAAGAGACCCAGTACTTC
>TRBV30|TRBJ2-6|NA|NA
CAWSEGLSGANVLTF
TGTGCCTGGAGCGAGGGACTCTCTGGGGCCAACGTCCTGACTTTC
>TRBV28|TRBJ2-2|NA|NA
CASSFGGANTGELFF
TGTGCCAGCAGTTTCGGTGGAGCGAACACCGGGGAGCTGTTTTTT
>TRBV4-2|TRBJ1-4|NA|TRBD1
CASSPFRDSNEKLFF
TGTGCCAGCAGCCCTTTTCGGGACAGTAATGAAAAACTGTTTTTT
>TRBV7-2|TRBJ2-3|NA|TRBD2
CASRTPGGRLPYTQYF
TGTGCCAGCAGGACACCCGGCGGGAGGTTGCCCTATACGCAGTATTTT
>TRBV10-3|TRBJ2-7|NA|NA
CAISKSGYEQYF
TGTGCCATCAGCAAAAGCGGGTACGAGCAGTACTTC
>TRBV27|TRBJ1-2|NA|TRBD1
CASSPQGTGGYYGYTF
TGTGCCAGCAGTCCCCAGGGGACAGGGGGTTATTATGGCTACACCTTC
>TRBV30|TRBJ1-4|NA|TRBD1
CAWSTSYSTGGNEKLFF
TGTGCCTGGAGTACTTCCTATTCGACAGGGGGGAATGAAAAACTGTTTTTT
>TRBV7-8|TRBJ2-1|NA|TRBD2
CASSSILQREPNEQFF
TGTGCCAGCAGCTCCATTCTCCAGCGGGAGCCCAATGAGCAGTTCTTC
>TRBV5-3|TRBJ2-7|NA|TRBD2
CARSETSGRAYEQYF
TGTGCCAGAAGCGAGACTAGCGGGAGGGCCTACGAGCAGTACTTC
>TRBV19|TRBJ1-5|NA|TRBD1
CASSIRDRGKRQPQHF
TGTGCCAGTAGTATCCGGGACAGGGGGAAAAGGCAGCCCCAGCATTTT
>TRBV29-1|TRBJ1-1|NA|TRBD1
CSVGQGIGNTEAFF
TGCAGCGTTGGACAGGGGATAGGGAACACTGAAGCTTTCTTT
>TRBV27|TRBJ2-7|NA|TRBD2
CASSLTAGGSREQYF
TGTGCCAGCAGTTTAACAGCGGGAGGCTCGCGGGAGCAGTACTTC
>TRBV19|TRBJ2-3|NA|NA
CASRKTGTADTQYF
TGTGCCAGTAGAAAAACCGGGACTGCAGATACGCAGTATTTT
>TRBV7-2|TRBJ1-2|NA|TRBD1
CASGGQMNYGYTF
TGTGCCAGCGGGGGACAGATGAACTATGGCTACACCTTC
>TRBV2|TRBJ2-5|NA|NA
CASSEGSRVSQYF
TGTGCCAGCAGTGAGGGGAGCCGAGTGTCCCAGTACTTC
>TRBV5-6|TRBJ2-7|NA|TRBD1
CASSFRQGAGEQYF
TGTGCCAGCAGCTTTAGACAGGGGGCGGGTGAGCAGTACTTC
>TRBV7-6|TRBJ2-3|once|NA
CASSFASTGDTQYF
TGTGCCAGCAGCTTCGCTTCAACGGGAGATACGCAGTATTTT